Following are 32 T cell receptor beta chains from one sample sequenced in a study of blood T cell repertoires in COVID-19. Libraries were prepared by immunoSEQ multiplex PCR; TCRdb keeps only in-frame clonotypes and omits some of them. The table includes over 250,000 clones, roughly 86% detected once. The sample consisted of PBMCs or T cells enriched from blood (not recorded which). The receptors shown here come from a woman between 18 and 29 years old who had recovered from COVID-19.

The chain links TRBV10-3 to TRBJ1-1; no clear D. This CDR3 contains 13 residues. Germline V gene sequence: CDR1 ENHRY, CDR2 SYGVKD. The V gene lost 7 bases and the J gene lost 1 base, with 10 bases spanning the gap. The CDR3 reads CAITGHENTEAFF. As DNA, the CDR3 is TGTGCCATCACCGGTCACGAGAACACTGAAGCTTTCTTT.

This chain uses TRBV7-2 with TRBJ2-5; tentative D call: TRBD2 (6 bases). Germline lookup yields CDR1 SGHTA and CDR2 FQGNSA. The V end lost 5 bases, the J end lost 2 bases, and 18 bases lay between the germline ends. This CDR3 is built from 16 residues. For the CDR3, the DNA is TGTGCCAGCAGCCCCGGGGTGGTAGCGGTTCAAGAGACCCAGTACTTC. The encoded protein is CASSPGVVAVQETQYF.

V is TRBV7-2 and J is TRBJ2-7; TRBD2 aligns across 10 bases. Trimming took 3 bases from V and 6 from J; bases not matched to a gene: 5. This CDR3 spans 14 amino acids. CDR1 is SGHTA, CDR2 FQGNSA, per germline. CDR3 protein: CASSLTSGFGEQYF. The CDR3 DNA follows: TGTGCCAGCAGCTTGACTAGCGGGTTCGGCGAGCAGTACTTC.

The chain is built from TRBV11-3 and TRBJ2-1, with TRBD1 matching over 7 bases. This CDR3 comprises 14 residues. With 5 bases clipped from V and 8 bases from J, the junction kept 9 bases outside the gene matches. Per germline, CDR1 SGHNT and CDR2 YENEEA. CDR3 DNA sequence: TGTGCCAGCAGCCCAGGGGGTTTAGGTGATGAGCAGTTCTTC. Translated, it gives CASSPGGLGDEQFF.

CDR3 residues: CASSARNRGGYGYTF. CDR3 DNA: TGTGCCAGCAGTGCCAGAAACAGGGGCGGCTATGGCTACACCTTC. The chain uses TRBV28 and TRBJ1-2; 7 positions agree with TRBD1. Germline lookup yields CDR1 MDHEN and CDR2 SYDVKM. The V gene end was trimmed by 5 bases and the J gene end by 4 bases; junction bases not matched to a gene: 10. The CDR3 sequence is 15 residues long.

This CDR3 reads CASSNQGDTQYF. CDR3 DNA sequence: TGTGCCAGCAGCAACCAGGGGGATACGCAGTATTTT. The chain links TRBV9 to TRBJ2-3; TRBD1 might be the D (6 bases). The V end was cut by 4 bases, the J end by 6 bases, with 9 bases between. Germline V gives CDR1 SGDLS, CDR2 YYNGEE. The CDR3 extends over 12 amino acids.

This sequence joins TRBV4-1 and TRBJ2-7; a weak D match, TRBD1 (5 bases). With 2 bases removed from V and 0 bases from J, the gap between germline ends came to 8 bases. Germline values: CDR1 MGHRA, CDR2 YSYEKL. The CDR3 totals 14 residues. The CDR3 region is CASSQSQGSYEQYF. The CDR3 coding sequence is TGCGCCAGCAGCCAATCGCAGGGCTCCTACGAGCAGTACTTC.

This sequence joins TRBV11-2 and TRBJ2-6; D perhaps matches TRBD2 (6 bases). Germline values: CDR1 SGHAT, CDR2 FQNNGV. Deletions cut 3 bases from V and 0 bases from J, with 15 bases between. CDR3 length equals 18 residues. CDR3 sequence (DNA): TGTGCCAGCAGCTTGAGATTGGGGCGGGGCTCTGGGGCCAACGTCCTGACTTTC. Residues: CASSLRLGRGSGANVLTF.

The chain joins TRBV7-3 to TRBJ2-1, with 9 bases fitting TRBD2. CDR3 length: 21 amino acids. Trimming removed 3 bases from V and 4 bases from J; junction bases left unmatched: 22. Looked up from germline, CDR1 is SGHTA and CDR2 is FQGTGA. Written as DNA, the CDR3 is TGTGCCAGCAGCTTCCCGCCACTCGCCCGGGGCCGGCTAGCGGGGTACAATGAGCAGTTCTTC. Translated, it gives CASSFPPLARGRLAGYNEQFF.

The V call is TRBV19, the J call TRBJ2-5; tentative D call: TRBD2 (5 bases). The CDR3 runs 13 residues. The germline V gene encodes CDR1 LNHDA and CDR2 SQIVND (reference sequence). V shed 5 bases and J shed 1 base, with 8 bases lying between them. The CDR3 bases are TGTGCCAGTAGTCCGGAGGTCCAAGAGACCCAGTACTTC. Its protein is CASSPEVQETQYF.

The rearrangement links TRBV9 to TRBJ2-7; TRBD1 matches 11 bases. The CDR3 runs 14 residues. Germline V CDR1 and CDR2: SGDLS, YYNGEE. V shed 0 bases, J shed 7 bases, and the junction held 3 bases outside the gene matches. In nucleotides, the CDR3 is TGTGCCAGCAGCGTAGGGACAGGGGGCAAGGAGCAGTACTTC. The encoded protein is CASSVGTGGKEQYF.

This clone was seen only a few times. The CDR3 DNA sequence: TGTGCCAGCAGCCCGATCAACACCGGGACAGACACCTTC. Translation: CASSPINTGTDTF. The chain links TRBV11-3 to TRBJ1-2; 7 bases agree with TRBD1. V was clipped by 5 bases and J by 12 bases; unmatched bases: 12. This CDR3 spans 13 amino acids. The V gene's germline CDR1 is SGHNT and CDR2 YENEEA. Combining the CDR3 with reference TRBV11-3 and TRBJ1-2 gives the whole variable domain EAGVVQSPRYKIIEKKQPVAFWCNPISGHNTLYWYLQNLGQGPELLIRYENEEAVDDSQLPKDRFSAERLKGVDSTLKIQPAELGDSAVYLCASSPINTGTDTFGSGTRLTVV.

The chain combines TRBV5-6 with TRBJ2-5; 8 bases line up with TRBD1. The CDR3 is 13 amino acids. Trimming cost V 7 bases and J 5 bases; bases outside gene matches: 7. CDR1 and CDR2 from the germline V gene are SGHDT and YYEEEE. The CDR3 loop is CASATGEYETQYF. The DNA of the CDR3 is TGTGCCAGCGCGACAGGGGAATACGAGACCCAGTACTTC.

V usage is TRBV5-6 and J usage is TRBJ1-1; 8 bases match TRBD1. CDR1 is SGHDT, CDR2 YYEEEE, per germline. After removal of 3 bases from V and 5 bases from J, the junction contained 12 bases not matched to a gene. This CDR3 spans 16 amino acids. The CDR3 here is CASSSRVRGLGTEAFF. DNA for the CDR3: TGTGCCAGCAGCTCACGGGTCAGGGGGCTAGGGACTGAAGCTTTCTTT.

The chain recombines TRBV24-1 with TRBJ2-7, with 7 bases lining up with TRBD2. After removal of 4 bases from V and 0 bases from J, the junction contained 2 bases not matched to a gene. Germline V gene sequence: CDR1 KGHDR, CDR2 SFDVKD. There are 14 residues in the CDR3. CDR3 sequence (DNA): TGTGCCACCAGTGACGGGGGGAGCTCCTACGAGCAGTACTTC. Its translation is CATSDGGSSYEQYF.

The chain carries TRBV3-1 (or the pseudogene TRBV3-2) and TRBJ1-6, with D possibly matching TRBD1 (5 bases). This CDR3 contains 13 residues. The germline gives CDR1 LGHDT, CDR2 YNNKEL (reference sequence). V gave up 10 bases and J gave up 7 bases, with 14 bases separating them. CDR3 in DNA: TGTGCCACGCGGAGGGGAAGGAATTCACCCCTCCACTTT. This translates into CATRRGRNSPLHF.

The chain recombines TRBV5-8 with TRBJ1-5; possibly TRBD1 for D (6 bases). The germline V gene has CDR1 SGHTS and CDR2 YDEGEE. The CDR3 length is 17 residues. V lost 7 bases and J 5 bases, leaving 25 bases between the germline ends. CDR3 nucleotide sequence: TGTGCCAGCGGACATCACAGTGACAGGCCAACCGATCAGCCCCAGCATTTT. Its protein product is CASGHHSDRPTDQPQHF.

The chain couples TRBV19 to TRBJ1-3; no firm D call. V lost 7 bases and J 2 bases, leaving 15 bases between the germline ends. The germline gives CDR1 LNHDA, CDR2 SQIVND (reference sequence). This CDR3 is 15 amino acids long. The CDR3 region is CASNNVWATGNTIYF. CDR3 nucleotide sequence: TGTGCCAGTAACAATGTTTGGGCGACTGGAAACACCATATATTTT.

This clone appeared a single time. The gene calls are TRBV2 and TRBJ1-5; maybe TRBD1 (6 bases). Per the germline V gene, CDR1 is SNHLY and CDR2 is FYNNEI. The germline V and J ends were trimmed by 6 bases and 2 bases, with 14 bases remaining between them. CDR3 length: 15 amino acids. The CDR3 spells CASRRTVLRNQPQHF. CDR3 nucleotides: TGTGCCAGCAGGAGGACAGTACTTCGCAATCAGCCCCAGCATTTT.

The V and J genes are TRBV2 and TRBJ2-7, with 11 bases fitting TRBD2. Trimming cost V 4 bases and J 3 bases; bases outside gene matches: 2. CDR3 length: 14 residues. The germline V gene encodes CDR1 SNHLY and CDR2 FYNNEI. CDR3 coding DNA: TGTGCCAGCAGTGGGGGGACTAGCGGCTACGAGCAGTACTTC. Translation: CASSGGTSGYEQYF.

V is TRBV6-5 and J is TRBJ2-7; 8 bases are shared with TRBD1. This CDR3 spans 16 amino acids. Germline assignment: CDR1 MNHEY and CDR2 SVGAGI. V was pared by 4 bases and J by 3 bases, with 11 bases of the junction left unmatched. The CDR3 DNA sequence: TGTGCCAGCAGTTCCATCTTGGACAGGGCCCTCTACGAGCAGTACTTC. It specifies CASSSILDRALYEQYF.

The chain couples TRBV20-1 to TRBJ2-1; tentative D call: TRBD2 (6 bases). This CDR3 has 11 residues. Trimming took off 1 base at V and 13 bases at J, with 11 bases between the two ends. Per the germline V gene, CDR1 is DFQATT and CDR2 is SNEGSKA (reference sequence). In DNA, the CDR3 is TGCAGTGCTAGAGTTGCTAGCGTACAGTTCTTC. Protein sequence: CSARVASVQFF.

The genes are TRBV5-1 and TRBJ2-5, with D perhaps matching TRBD1 (5 bases). The CDR3 extends over 15 amino acids. Germline V CDR1 and CDR2: SGHRS, YFSETQ. V was clipped by 5 bases and J by 1 base, with 15 bases between them. The CDR3 spells CASRFSGLPQETQYF. The CDR3 DNA is TGCGCCAGCAGATTTTCAGGGCTTCCCCAAGAGACCCAGTACTTC.

In this sample, this clone turned up once. The chain employs TRBV30 and TRBJ1-3; D unclear. Germline values: CDR1 GTSNPN, CDR2 SVGIG (reference sequence). V gave up 4 bases and J gave up 4 bases, with 14 bases separating them. CDR3 length: 14 residues. CDR3 in amino acids: CAWTAGAAGNTIYF. The DNA for the CDR3 is TGTGCCTGGACTGCGGGCGCAGCGGGAAACACCATATATTTT.

The V gene is TRBV11-3, the J gene TRBJ1-6; 8 bases match TRBD1. The trim removed 3 bases at V and 7 bases at J, leaving 2 bases unmatched. This CDR3 contains 14 residues. CDR1 SGHNT and CDR2 YENEEA come from the germline V gene. The CDR3 is CASSFRQGNSPLHF. CDR3 sequence (DNA): TGTGCCAGCAGCTTTAGACAGGGGAATTCACCCCTCCACTTT.

The CDR3, as DNA: TGTGCCAGTAGTATAGGTCGTCCGGGACAAGGAGGCTACACCTTC. This sequence encodes CASSIGRPGQGGYTF. The chain recombines TRBV19 with TRBJ1-2; D may be TRBD1 (6 bases). V lost 1 base and J lost 8, with 17 bases in between. CDR3 length equals 15 residues. CDR1 is LNHDA and CDR2 is SQIVND in the germline V gene (reference sequence). The variable domain in full, completed from reference TRBV19 and TRBJ1-2, reads DGGITQSPKYLFRKEGQNVTLSCEQNLNHDAMYWYRQDPGQGLRLIYYSQIVNDFQKGDIAEGYSVSREKKESFPLTVTSAQKNPTAFYLCASSIGRPGQGGYTFGSGTRLTVV.

The genes are TRBV4-2 and TRBJ2-3; D remains unclear. V lost 1 base and J lost 3, with 8 bases in between. Germline values: CDR1 LGHNA, CDR2 YNFKEQ. CDR3 size: 14 residues. The DNA for the CDR3 is TGTGCCAGCAGCCAAGGAAGGAGAACAGATACGCAGTATTTT. Translation: CASSQGRRTDTQYF.

The rearrangement links TRBV7-2 to TRBJ1-5; D ambiguous. Trimming removed 5 bases at V and 9 bases at J, with 20 bases between. Germline values: CDR1 SGHTA, CDR2 FQGNSA. The CDR3 length is 15 residues. CDR3 amino acids: CASSEDGTVGWPQHF. The CDR3 region has the DNA TGTGCCAGCAGCGAAGACGGCACAGTGGGTTGGCCCCAGCATTTT.

V gene TRBV7-2 combines with J gene TRBJ2-5; D might be TRBD2 (7 bases). Trimming removed 4 bases from V and 1 base from J, with 22 bases in between. Germline CDR1 is SGHTA and CDR2 is FQGNSA. CDR3 length: 18 amino acids. The CDR3 here is CASSSPWSAGAPQETQYF. CDR3 coding DNA: TGTGCCAGCAGCTCACCTTGGTCTGCGGGGGCCCCCCAAGAGACCCAGTACTTC.

The chain employs TRBV5-4 and TRBJ1-2; D is perhaps TRBD1 (6 bases). V dropped 4 bases and J dropped 8 bases, with 12 bases sitting between them. The CDR3 is 12 amino acids. In germline, CDR1 is SGHNT, CDR2 YYREEE (reference sequence). CDR3 protein: CASSVTGLGYTF. The DNA of the CDR3 is TGTGCCAGCAGCGTAACAGGGTTGGGCTACACCTTC. The complete variable domain, with remaining parts taken from reference TRBV5-4 and TRBJ1-2, reads ETGVTQSPTHLIKTRGQQVTLRCSSQSGHNTVSWYQQALGQGPQFIFQYYREEENGRGNFPPRFSGLQFPNYSSELNVNALELDDSALYLCASSVTGLGYTFGSGTRLTVV.

The sample holds one count of this clone. This rearrangement joins TRBV30 to TRBJ1-5, with 8 positions matching TRBD1. With 1 base clipped from V and 7 bases from J, the junction kept 6 bases outside the gene matches. Looked up from germline, CDR1 is GTSNPN and CDR2 is SVGIG (reference sequence). CDR3 length: 14 residues. The CDR3 region has the DNA TGTGCCTGGAGTGCTTCAGGGGGCGCCCAGCCCCAGCATTTT. It translates to CAWSASGGAQPQHF.

This chain connects TRBV7-8 to TRBJ2-1; TRBD2 matches 9 bases. The CDR3 runs to 15 residues. Germline CDR1 reads SGHVS; CDR2 reads FQNEAQ. V gave up 4 bases and J gave up 7 bases; unmatched junction bases: 8. CDR3 region: CASSWGRGGRNEQFF. The CDR3 DNA reads TGTGCCAGCAGCTGGGGGCGGGGGGGCCGGAATGAGCAGTTCTTC. Full variable domain (outside the CDR3, taken from reference TRBV7-8 and TRBJ2-1): GAGVSQSPRYKVAKRGQDVALRCDPISGHVSLFWYQQALGQGPEFLTYFQNEAQLDKSGLPSDRFFAERPEGSVSTLKIQRTQQEDSAVYLCASSWGRGGRNEQFFGPGTRLTVL.